These 7 T cell receptor beta chains came from one sample sequenced in a study of blood T cell repertoires in COVID-19. Sequencing used immunoSEQ multiplex PCR; TCRdb keeps in-frame clones, though not all of them. The data contain 150,000 to 200,000 clones, around 89% of them seen just once; the ten biggest clones take up about a quarter. Sample: peripheral blood. These receptors were taken from a man aged 60 to 75 with acute or convalescent COVID-19.

The chain recombines TRBV6-5 with TRBJ2-2; 7 bases align to TRBD1. The CDR3 runs 16 residues. After removal of 1 base from V and 7 bases from J, the junction contained 9 bases not matched to a gene. Germline assignment: CDR1 MNHEY and CDR2 SVGAGI. In nucleotides, the CDR3 is TGTGCCAGCAGTTACTTTACAGGGGCGCGAGGCGGGGAGCTGTTTTTT. Its protein product is CASSYFTGARGGELFF.

This chain joins TRBV10-3 and TRBJ2-5; 13 bases line up with TRBD2. With V trimmed by 4 bases and J by 3 bases, 2 bases remained unmatched. The CDR3 is 15 amino acids. Germline CDR1 is ENHRY and CDR2 is SYGVKD. The CDR3 nucleotides read TGTGCCATCAGTGGGGGGACTAGCGGGGAAGAGACCCAGTACTTC. Its translation is CAISGGTSGEETQYF.

The chain couples TRBV5-5 to TRBJ2-3, with 13 bases that match TRBD2. Germline trimming cut 2 bases from V and 0 bases from J; bases unmatched to any gene: 3. This CDR3 has 17 amino acids. Germline loops: CDR1 SGHKS, CDR2 YYEKEE (reference sequence). CDR3 nucleotides: TGTGCCAGCAGCTTCGGGACTAGCGGGACTAGCACAGATACGCAGTATTTT. Encoded protein: CASSFGTSGTSTDTQYF.

This clone came up once. The chain employs TRBV5-1 and TRBJ1-2; D unclear. CDR1 and CDR2 from the germline V gene are SGHRS and YFSETQ. The CDR3 runs 14 residues. V lost 4 bases and J lost 1, with 11 bases in between. The CDR3 here is CASSRAEGNYGYTF. The CDR3 DNA is TGCGCCAGCAGCCGCGCGGAGGGTAACTATGGCTACACCTTC. Full variable domain (outside the CDR3, taken from reference TRBV5-1 and TRBJ1-2): KAGVTQTPRYLIKTRGQQVTLSCSPISGHRSVSWYQQTPGQGLQFLFEYFSETQRNKGNFPGRFSGRQFSNSRSEMNVSTLELGDSALYLCASSRAEGNYGYTFGSGTRLTVV.

V and J are TRBV27 and TRBJ2-7, with D tentatively TRBD2 (5 bases). CDR1 MNHEY and CDR2 SMNVEV come from the germline V gene (reference sequence). The V end was cut by 8 bases, the J end by 0 bases, with 14 bases between. This CDR3 contains 14 residues. The CDR3 is CASSMGGFSYEQYF. For the CDR3, the DNA is TGTGCCAGCTCCATGGGCGGGTTCTCCTACGAGCAGTACTTC.

V usage is TRBV7-9 and J usage is TRBJ2-5; 7 bases fit TRBD1. J lost 1 base, V lost 5 bases, and 7 bases had no gene match. The CDR3 is made up of 15 amino acids. The germline V gene encodes CDR1 SEHNR and CDR2 FQNEAQ (reference sequence). The CDR3, as DNA: TGTGCCAGCAGCCTCGGGACAGCTACCCAAGAGACCCAGTACTTC. Residues: CASSLGTATQETQYF.

This clone was picked up a small number of times. Other DNA sequences within the sample encode an identical CDR3. The chain recombines TRBV11-2 with TRBJ2-1; 10 nucleotides agree with TRBD2. This CDR3 has 17 residues. Germline lookup yields CDR1 SGHAT and CDR2 FQNNGV. The J segment lost 4 bases and the V segment lost 0 bases, leaving 6 bases of the junction unmatched. CDR3 coding DNA: TGTGCCAGCAGCTTAGATCCCCTAGCGGGAGAATACAATGAGCAGTTCTTC. Its protein product is CASSLDPLAGEYNEQFF.